The clone carrying this T cell receptor (beta chain) was detected only a few times. The data were obtained in a study of blood T cell repertoires in COVID-19. Original handling: Estimation of nucleated cell counts was performed using reference gene primer amplification. Assay: immunoSEQ multiplex PCR; the TCRdb copy retains only in-frame clones and omits some. V and J calls and clone size are those listed in that table; D and trimming were worked out from the DNA. This sample has a few hundred thousand clones, with 85% to 90% found just once. The CDR3 has 16 residues. Germline trimming cut 2 bases from V and 9 bases from J; bases unmatched to any gene: 9. The V gene's germline CDR1 is SEHNR and CDR2 FQNEAQ (reference sequence).

This sequence was found in a man younger than 40 who had recovered from COVID-19. Sequenced material: PBMCs or T cells enriched from blood (not recorded which). The genes are TRBV7-9 and TRBJ2-1; 11 nucleotides line up with TRBD1. The CDR3 reads CASSLLGQGASIEQFF. The CDR3 bases are TGTGCCAGCAGCTTACTTGGACAGGGGGCGTCTATTGAGCAGTTCTTC. The entire variable domain, with the rest obtained from reference TRBV7-9 and TRBJ2-1, is as follows: DTGVSQNPRHKITKRGQNVTFRCDPISEHNRLYWYRQTLGQGPEFLTYFQNEAQLEKSRLLSDRFSAERPKGSFSTLEIQRTEQGDSAMYLCASSLLGQGASIEQFFGPGTRLTVL.